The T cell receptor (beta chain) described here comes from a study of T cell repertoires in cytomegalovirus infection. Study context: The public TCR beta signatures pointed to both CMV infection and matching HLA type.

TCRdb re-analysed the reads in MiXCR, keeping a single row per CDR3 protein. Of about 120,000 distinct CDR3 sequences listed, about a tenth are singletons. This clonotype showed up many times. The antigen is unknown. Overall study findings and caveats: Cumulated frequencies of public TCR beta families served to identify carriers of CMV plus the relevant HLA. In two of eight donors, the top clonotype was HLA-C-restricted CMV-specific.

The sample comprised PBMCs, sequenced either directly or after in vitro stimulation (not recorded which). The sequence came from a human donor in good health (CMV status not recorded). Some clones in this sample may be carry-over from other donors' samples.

The CDR3 nucleotides read TGTGCCAGCAGCCCGAACCGAGGGAGGCTCAAAGCTGTGCAGTACTTC. It is translated as CASSPNRGRLKAVQYF. This chain links TRBV7-2 with TRBJ2-7; possible D gene TRBD2, 6 bases. This CDR3 spans 16 amino acids. Germline V gives CDR1 SGHTA, CDR2 FQGNSA. Trimming took 5 bases from V and 9 from J, leaving 26 bases between them.